The clone carrying this TCR beta chain was counted ten times or more. Its antigen remains unidentified. This entry is derived from a study of T cell repertoires in cytomegalovirus infection. About the study: Matching HLA type, along with CMV infection, was indicated by public TCR beta signatures.

Germline-derived CDR1 and CDR2 are SGHNT and YYREEE (reference sequence). This CDR3 spans 12 amino acids. V gave up 1 base and J gave up 10 bases, with 9 bases separating them. Overall study findings and caveats: CMV-specific TCR beta clonotypes restricted by HLA-C dominated the ex vivo response. Carriage of CMV together with the relevant HLA was identifiable through cumulative public TCR beta family frequency.

TCRdb reprocessed the reads via MiXCR and lists one record per CDR3 protein. The profile shows more than 75,000 distinct CDR3 sequences, 3% to 4.5% of them singletons. This receptor was taken from a human donor in good health (CMV status not recorded). Some clones in this sample may be carry-over from other donors' samples. What was sequenced was PBMCs. The chain links TRBV5-4 to TRBJ2-1; D gene ambiguous. The CDR3 loop is CASSLMKGEQFF. As DNA, the CDR3 is TGTGCCAGCAGCTTGATGAAAGGAGAGCAGTTCTTC.